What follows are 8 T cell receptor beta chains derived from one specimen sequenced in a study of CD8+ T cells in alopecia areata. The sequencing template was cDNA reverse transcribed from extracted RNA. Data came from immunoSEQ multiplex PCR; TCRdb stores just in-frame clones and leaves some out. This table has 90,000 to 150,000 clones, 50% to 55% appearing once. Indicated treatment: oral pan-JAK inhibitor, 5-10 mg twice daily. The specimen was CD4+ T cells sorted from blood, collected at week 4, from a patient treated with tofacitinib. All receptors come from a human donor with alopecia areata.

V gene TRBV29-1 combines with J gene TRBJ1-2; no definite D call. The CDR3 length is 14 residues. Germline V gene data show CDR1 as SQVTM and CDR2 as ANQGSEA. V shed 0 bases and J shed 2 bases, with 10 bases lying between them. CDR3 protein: CSVEDASWNYGYTF. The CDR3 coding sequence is TGCAGCGTTGAAGATGCGTCATGGAACTATGGCTACACCTTC.

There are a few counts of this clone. The CDR3 region has the DNA TGTGCCACCGGGCAGGGGACTTACAATGAGCAGTTCTTC. Residues: CATGQGTYNEQFF. This chain connects TRBV25-1 to TRBJ2-1; D may correspond to TRBD1 or TRBD2 (6 bases each). This CDR3 spans 13 amino acids. V shed 10 bases and J shed 4 bases, with 14 bases lying between them. Per the germline V gene, CDR1 is MGHDK and CDR2 is SYGVNS.

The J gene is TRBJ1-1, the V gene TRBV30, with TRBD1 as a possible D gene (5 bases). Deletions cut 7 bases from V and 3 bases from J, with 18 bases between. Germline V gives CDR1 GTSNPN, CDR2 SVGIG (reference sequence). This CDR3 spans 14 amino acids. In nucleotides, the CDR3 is TGTGCCTCCCGGAGGGGTCCAGGCGACACTGAAGCTTTCTTT. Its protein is CASRRGPGDTEAFF.

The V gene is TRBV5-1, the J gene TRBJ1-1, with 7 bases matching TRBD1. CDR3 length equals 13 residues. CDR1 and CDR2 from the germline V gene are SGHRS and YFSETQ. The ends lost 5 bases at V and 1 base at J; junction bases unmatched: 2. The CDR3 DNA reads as TGCGCCAGCAGGGGGACAGCGAACACTGAAGCTTTCTTT. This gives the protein CASRGTANTEAFF.

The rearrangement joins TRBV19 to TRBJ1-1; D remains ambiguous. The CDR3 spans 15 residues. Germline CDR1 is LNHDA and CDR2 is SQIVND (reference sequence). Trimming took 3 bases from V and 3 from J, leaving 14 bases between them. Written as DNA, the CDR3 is TGTGCCAGTAGTATGGCCAGTCGTCGGGACACTGAAGCTTTCTTT. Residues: CASSMASRRDTEAFF. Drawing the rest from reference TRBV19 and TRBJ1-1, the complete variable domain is DGGITQSPKYLFRKEGQNVTLSCEQNLNHDAMYWYRQDPGQGLRLIYYSQIVNDFQKGDIAEGYSVSREKKESFPLTVTSAQKNPTAFYLCASSMASRRDTEAFFGQGTRLTVV.

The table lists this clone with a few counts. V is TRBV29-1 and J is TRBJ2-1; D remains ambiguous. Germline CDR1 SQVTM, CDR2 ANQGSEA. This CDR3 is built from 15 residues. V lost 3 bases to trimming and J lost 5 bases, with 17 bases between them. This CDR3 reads CSVDIVQSLDNEQFF. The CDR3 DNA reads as TGCAGCGTTGATATCGTTCAGAGTCTGGACAATGAGCAGTTCTTC.

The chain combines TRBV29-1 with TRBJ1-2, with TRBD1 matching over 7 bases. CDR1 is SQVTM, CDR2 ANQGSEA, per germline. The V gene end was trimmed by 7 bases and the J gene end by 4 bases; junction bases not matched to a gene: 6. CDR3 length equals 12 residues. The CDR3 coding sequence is TGCAGCGGGGGACAGACCAGCTATGGCTACACCTTC. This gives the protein CSGGQTSYGYTF.

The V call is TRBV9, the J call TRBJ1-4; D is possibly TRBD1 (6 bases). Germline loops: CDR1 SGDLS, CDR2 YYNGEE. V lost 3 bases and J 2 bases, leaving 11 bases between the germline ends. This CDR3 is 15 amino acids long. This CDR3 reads CASSGMQGTNEKLFF. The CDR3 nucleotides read TGTGCCAGCAGCGGAATGCAGGGGACTAATGAAAAACTGTTTTTT.